These T cell receptor beta chains were read from a single sample in a study of neoadjuvant nivolumab and ipilimumab in lung cancer. Using immunoSEQ multiplex PCR, the repertoire was profiled, and TCRdb retains in-frame clones only, with some absent. The sample gives 6,500 to 8,500 clones, around 69% of which show up once; roughly 4.3% is in the top ten. Sequencing was performed on tumor tissue, taken after neoadjuvant nivolumab, alone or with ipilimumab, at or shortly before surgery. These receptors came from an adult with non-small cell lung cancer. Each CDR3 is given with its conserved first and last residue. The D gene is left open where the match is weak. Clone size is stated in some rows and not others, as once, few, many or a class when expanded.

CASSDAGYLHSGANVLTF TGTGCCAGCAGTGATGCAGGGTATCTACACTCTGGGGCCAACGTCCTGACTTTC TRBV11-1 . 18 TRBJ2-6 .
CASSMRTGKTGELFF TGTGCCAGCAGCATGCGGACAGGGAAGACCGGGGAGCTGTTTTTT TRBV9 TRBD1 15 TRBJ2-2 .
CASSFRPGLAPRSNTGELFF TGTGCCAGCAGCTTTCGACCGGGACTTGCACCCAGATCGAACACCGGGGAGCTGTTTTTT TRBV7-3 . 20 TRBJ2-2 .
CASSASLGQHTIYF TGTGCCAGCAGTGCGTCACTCGGACAACACACCATATATTTT TRBV27 . 14 TRBJ1-3 .
CASSLAPGQGNEQYF TGTGCCAGCAGCTTGGCCCCGGGACAGGGCAACGAGCAGTACTTC TRBV5-4 TRBD1 15 TRBJ2-7 few
CASSLGGGQETQYF TGTGCCAGCAGCTTGGGTGGCGGACAAGAGACCCAGTACTTC TRBV5-4 . 14 TRBJ2-5 .
CASSPGSGSPVAAQYF TGTGCCAGCTCACCAGGGAGCGGGAGCCCCGTAGCCGCGCAGTATTTT TRBV18 TRBD2 16 TRBJ2-3 few
CASSPAALGEQYF TGTGCCAGCAGTCCAGCTGCTTTGGGGGAGCAGTACTTC TRBV6-6 . 13 TRBJ2-7 .
CASSSWTGGGDEAFF TGTGCCAGCAGTTCCTGGACAGGGGGCGGGGATGAAGCTTTCTTT TRBV27 TRBD1 15 TRBJ1-1 .
CASSLAESGQGQF TGTGCCAGCAGCTTAGCAGAATCGGGACAGGGGCAATTC TRBV7-9 TRBD1 13 TRBJ2-7 .
CATRPGTGKTEQYF TGCGCCACTCGCCCCGGGACAGGGAAGACCGAGCAGTACTTC TRBV10-2 TRBD1 14 TRBJ2-7 .
CASSLQFLNTEAFF TGTGCCAGCAGCCTACAGTTCTTGAACACTGAAGCTTTCTTT TRBV7-9 . 14 TRBJ1-1 .
CASSTPAGGSYEQYF TGCGCCAGCTCGACTCCGGCAGGGGGCTCCTACGAGCAGTACTTC TRBV5-1 TRBD1 15 TRBJ2-7 .
CASSPRTDSGNTIYF TGTGCCAGCTCACCACGGACAGACTCTGGAAACACCATATATTTT TRBV18 . 15 TRBJ1-3 .
CASSLERGTGNEQFF TGTGCCAGCAGCTTAGAGAGGGGGACGGGGAATGAGCAGTTCTTC TRBV7-8 . 15 TRBJ2-1 .
CASSVDMPGRDSSYEQYF TGTGCCAGCAGCGTCGACATGCCAGGAAGGGACTCCTCCTACGAGCAGTACTTC TRBV9 . 18 TRBJ2-7 .
CSVEGGATSYGYTF TGCAGCGTTGAGGGGGGGGCCACATCCTATGGCTACACCTTC TRBV29-1 . 14 TRBJ1-2 .
CASIRQGFAGELFF TGTGCCAGCATACGACAGGGGTTCGCCGGGGAGCTGTTTTTT TRBV5-6 TRBD1 14 TRBJ2-2 few
CASSSGQLHEAFF TGTGCCAGCAGCTCGGGTCAGCTCCACGAAGCTTTCTTT TRBV7-9 . 13 TRBJ1-1 .
CASSLEDAGEQFF TGCGCCAGCAGCTTGGAAGATGCGGGTGAGCAGTTCTTC TRBV5-1 . 13 TRBJ2-1 .
CASSGDSLGPQHF TGTGCCAGCAGTGGTGACAGCCTAGGGCCCCAGCATTTT TRBV6-1 . 13 TRBJ1-5 .
CASKQPPNTEAFF TGCGCCAGCAAGCAGCCTCCGAACACTGAAGCTTTCTTT TRBV5-1 . 13 TRBJ1-1 .
CASSLGLAGWETQYF TGTGCCAGCAGCCTAGGACTAGCGGGATGGGAGACCCAGTACTTC TRBV9 TRBD2 15 TRBJ2-5 .
CASSSPPSGKNHEQFF TGTGCCAGCAGCTCCCCGCCTAGCGGGAAGAACCATGAGCAGTTCTTC TRBV7-6 TRBD2 16 TRBJ2-1 .
CASSLVPGAMEPQHF TGTGCCAGCAGCTTAGTCCCCGGGGCGATGGAGCCCCAGCATTTT TRBV7-8 . 15 TRBJ1-5 large
CASSLRTVSGANVLTF TGCGCCAGCAGCTTAAGGACAGTCTCTGGGGCCAACGTCCTGACTTTC TRBV5-1 . 16 TRBJ2-6 .
CASKGRARTYEQYF TGTGCCAGCAAAGGTCGGGCCCGGACCTACGAGCAGTACTTC TRBV2 . 14 TRBJ2-7 .
CASSLISLANNEQFF TGTGCCAGCAGCTTGATCTCACTTGCGAACAATGAGCAGTTCTTC TRBV7-9 . 15 TRBJ2-1 .
CASSGRTVRGQYF TGTGCCAGCAGCGGTAGGACGGTTCGGGGGCAGTACTTC TRBV5-6 . 13 TRBJ2-7 .
CASSLDGSSYNEQFF TGTGCCAGCAGCTTGGACGGGAGTTCCTACAATGAGCAGTTCTTC TRBV5-4 . 15 TRBJ2-1 .
CASSLTGEGEKLFF TGCGCCAGCAGCTTAACAGGGGAGGGGGAAAAACTGTTTTTT TRBV5-1 TRBD1 14 TRBJ1-4 .
CASSSGFVSGSWTGELFF TGTGCCAGTAGTTCTGGGTTTGTTAGCGGGAGTTGGACCGGGGAGCTGTTTTTT TRBV19 TRBD2 18 TRBJ2-2 .
CASADSSGRAGSGELFF TGTGCCAGCGCAGACTCTAGCGGGAGGGCCGGGTCTGGGGAGCTGTTTTTT TRBV2 TRBD2 17 TRBJ2-2 .
CASSQGVQGAISGNTIYF TGCGCCAGCAGCCAAGGCGTACAGGGGGCGATCTCTGGAAACACCATATATTTT TRBV4-1 TRBD1 18 TRBJ1-3 few
CASGALGQGGQPQHF TGTGCTAGTGGCGCCCTGGGACAGGGAGGTCAGCCCCAGCATTTT TRBV12-5 TRBD1 15 TRBJ1-5 few
CSVEVGMGQPQHF TGCAGCGTTGAGGTAGGGATGGGTCAGCCCCAGCATTTT TRBV29-1 . 13 TRBJ1-5 .
CASSLGKQGYYTEAFF TGCGCCAGCAGCCTGGGTAAACAGGGTTACTACACTGAAGCTTTCTTT TRBV5-1 . 16 TRBJ1-1 .
CASSFLAGVSDTQYF TGCGCCAGCAGCTTTCTAGCGGGAGTTTCAGATACGCAGTATTTT TRBV5-1 TRBD2 15 TRBJ2-3 .
CASRDRANSGANVLTF TGTGCCAGCAGGGACAGAGCTAACTCTGGGGCCAACGTCCTGACTTTC TRBV11-2 . 16 TRBJ2-6 .
CASSLRHWDEQYF TGTGCCAGCAGCTTAAGACATTGGGACGAGCAGTACTTC TRBV5-4 . 13 TRBJ2-7 .
CASSPRFGRRDSGNTIYF TGCGCCAGCAGCCCCAGATTTGGGAGGAGGGACTCTGGAAACACCATATATTTT TRBV5-1 . 18 TRBJ1-3 .
CASSSSTGAEQFF TGTGCCAGCAGCTCGAGTACCGGGGCAGAGCAGTTCTTC TRBV7-6 . 13 TRBJ2-1 once
CATSRDQDGANVLTF TGTGCCACCAGCAGAGATCAGGATGGGGCCAACGTCCTGACTTTC TRBV15 . 15 TRBJ2-6 .
CSARDRDEQFF TGCAGTGCTAGAGATCGCGATGAGCAGTTCTTC TRBV20-1 . 11 TRBJ2-1 few
CASSLGLADNEQFF TGTGCCAGCAGCTTAGGGCTAGCGGACAATGAGCAGTTCTTC TRBV7-9 TRBD2 14 TRBJ2-1 .
CASSFRQGGTYEQYF TGCGCCAGCAGCTTCCGACAGGGGGGGACCTACGAGCAGTACTTC TRBV5-1 TRBD1 15 TRBJ2-7 .
CASSWTSLGYEQFF TGCGCCAGCAGCTGGACTAGCCTTGGCTATGAGCAGTTCTTC TRBV5-1 TRBD2 14 TRBJ2-1 .
CASSIGRTGNQPQHF TGTGCCAGTAGTATAGGCAGGACAGGGAATCAGCCCCAGCATTTT TRBV19 TRBD1 15 TRBJ1-5 few
CASSLNGRNNEQFF TGTGCCAGCAGTTTAAATGGGAGAAACAATGAGCAGTTCTTC TRBV28 . 14 TRBJ2-1 .
CASSPRGSGRAGQETQYF TGTGCCAGCAGCCCTCGAGGGAGCGGGAGGGCAGGGCAAGAGACCCAGTACTTC TRBV11-1 TRBD2 18 TRBJ2-5 .
CASSQGRGGQGRSYEQYF TGCGCCAGCAGCCAAGGAAGGGGGGGACAGGGAAGATCCTACGAGCAGTACTTC TRBV4-1 TRBD1 18 TRBJ2-7 .
CAAGRPNTEAFF TGTGCGGCGGGACGGCCTAACACTGAAGCTTTCTTT TRBV19 . 12 TRBJ1-1 .